This T cell receptor beta chain appears in the sequencing data of a study of blood T cell repertoires in COVID-19. Study-level background: T cells, B-cell-depleted T cells, or PBMCs provided the cDNA or gDNA that served as material.

J gave up 6 bases and V 4 bases, and 13 bases lay outside the gene matches. CDR1 SGDLS and CDR2 YYNGEE come from the germline V gene. The CDR3 length is 16 residues. Those who participated ranged in age from roughly 18 to 90 years and resided in 24 US areas. Cohorts were based on clinical histories the participants reported. Cohort 3 donors were reported recovered after two negative PCRs, clearance, or symptom resolution. The assay was immunoSEQ multiplex PCR, and TCRdb's table has in-frame clones only and misses some. The sample includes some 250,000 clones, around 86% of them seen just once. The specimen was PBMCs or T cells enriched from blood (not recorded which). V is TRBV9 and J is TRBJ2-1, with TRBD2 identical over 7 bases. The TCR was taken from a man between 18 and 35 years old who had recovered from COVID-19. The CDR3 is CASSTVGAGAGNEQFF. CDR3 nucleotide sequence: TGTGCCAGCAGCACGGTTGGCGCGGGAGCAGGCAATGAGCAGTTCTTC.